These 12 T cell receptor beta chains originate from one sample sequenced in a study of blood T cell repertoires in COVID-19. TCRdb keeps only in-frame clones here, not all; method: immunoSEQ multiplex PCR. The table lists about 130,000 clones, roughly four fifths of them singletons, with about 17% in the top ten. The sample taken for sequencing was peripheral blood. The source is a woman aged 45-60 years with acute or convalescent COVID-19.

The gene calls are TRBV2 and TRBJ1-5; D unclear. Germline CDR1 and CDR2: SNHLY and FYNNEI. The CDR3 runs 17 residues. V was shortened by 2 bases and J by 4 bases, with 18 bases between the two germline ends. CDR3 region: CASSELGGFAGNQPQHF. CDR3 nucleotide sequence: TGTGCCAGCAGTGAACTCGGTGGTTTCGCGGGTAATCAGCCCCAGCATTTT.

This clone was counted once. The chain is built from TRBV30 and TRBJ1-6; no clear D gene. Germline loops: CDR1 GTSNPN, CDR2 SVGIG (reference sequence). The CDR3 sequence is 14 residues long. The V end was cut by 4 bases, the J end by 3 bases, with 10 bases between. The DNA for the CDR3 is TGTGCCTGGAACAACGGAGTCTATAATTCACCCCTCCACTTT. Translation gives CAWNNGVYNSPLHF.

The genes are TRBV10-1 and TRBJ1-2; TRBD1 aligns across 8 bases. Germline trimming cut 4 bases from V and 4 bases from J; bases unmatched to any gene: 2. The germline V gene encodes CDR1 WNHNN and CDR2 SYGVQD (reference sequence). The CDR3 covers 13 residues. Written as DNA, the CDR3 is TGCGCCAGCAGTGGACAGGGGAGCTATGGCTACACCTTC. Protein product: CASSGQGSYGYTF.

This chain joins TRBV6-5 and TRBJ1-5; TRBD1 aligns across 7 bases. Germline-derived CDR1 and CDR2 are MNHEY and SVGAGI. The CDR3 consists of 14 residues. The junction had 4 bases not matched to a gene; V was cut back by 7 bases and J by 1 base. This CDR3 is CASNHRGSNQPQHF. The DNA of the CDR3 is TGTGCCAGCAACCACAGGGGAAGCAATCAGCCCCAGCATTTT.

The chain uses TRBV3-1 (or the pseudogene TRBV3-2) and TRBJ2-7; 9 positions agree with TRBD2. The CDR3 sequence is 14 residues long. Unmatched junction bases numbered 5, after V lost 4 bases and J lost 4 bases. Germline CDR1 and CDR2: LGHDT and YNNKEL (reference sequence). The CDR3 reads CASSPGTSSYEQYF. The CDR3 DNA follows: TGTGCCAGCAGCCCGGGGACTAGCTCATACGAGCAGTACTTC.

The V gene is TRBV11-2, the J gene TRBJ1-6; D gene ambiguous. From germline, CDR1 is SGHAT and CDR2 FQNNGV. Between the trimmed V and J ends, which lost 0 bases and 7 bases, there was a span of 10 bases. CDR3 length: 15 amino acids. This CDR3 reads CASSLDRTLNSPLHF. The CDR3 DNA reads TGTGCCAGCAGCTTAGATAGGACTCTGAATTCACCCCTCCACTTT.

V and J are TRBV19 and TRBJ1-6, with 9 bases fitting TRBD1. Trimming removed 10 bases from V and 10 bases from J; junction bases left unmatched: 8. The germline CDR1 and CDR2 sequences are LNHDA and SQIVND (reference sequence). The CDR3 length is 13 residues. The CDR3 nucleotides are TGTGCCACCTCGGACAGGGGAGCGTCACCCCTCCACTTT. Protein product: CATSDRGASPLHF.

The chain has TRBV6-5 and TRBJ2-3; D might be TRBD2 (6 bases). The CDR3 loop spans 14 amino acids. The V gene lost 8 bases and the J gene lost 2 bases, with 14 bases spanning the gap. CDR1 and CDR2 (germline): MNHEY, SVGAGI. CDR3 sequence: CASGEVQATDTQYF. In nucleotides, the CDR3 is TGTGCCAGCGGGGAGGTTCAGGCCACAGATACGCAGTATTTT.

The genes are TRBV27 and TRBJ1-6, with D perhaps matching TRBD1 (6 bases). Germline V gene data show CDR1 as MNHEY and CDR2 as SMNVEV (reference sequence). The V gene lost 3 bases and the J gene lost 7 bases, with 10 bases spanning the gap. This CDR3 spans 14 amino acids. The chain's CDR3 is CASSLNRANSPLHF. CDR3 bases: TGTGCCAGCAGTTTGAACAGGGCAAATTCACCCCTCCACTTT.

This rearrangement joins TRBV18 to TRBJ2-3; 7 bases fit TRBD1. The CDR3 totals 15 residues. In germline, CDR1 is KGHSH, CDR2 LQKENI. After removal of 6 bases from V and 1 base from J, the junction contained 7 bases not matched to a gene. CDR3 sequence: CASSLRDRGTDTQYF. CDR3 DNA: TGTGCCAGCTCCCTTCGGGACAGAGGCACAGATACGCAGTATTTT.

This clone showed up just once. The CDR3 nucleotides read TGTGCCAGCAGTGAAGCGGGGACTCGGGGGCAGTTCTTC. This codes for CASSEAGTRGQFF. J is TRBJ2-1 and V is TRBV2; TRBD2 might be the D (6 bases). Germline CDR1 is SNHLY and CDR2 is FYNNEI. Trimming took off 0 bases at V and 12 bases at J, with 12 bases between the two ends. This CDR3 has 13 amino acids.

J is TRBJ1-6 and V is TRBV3-1 (or the pseudogene TRBV3-2); D call uncertain. The V end was cut by 1 base, the J end by 6 bases, with 13 bases between. From germline, CDR1 is LGHDT and CDR2 YNNKEL (reference sequence). The CDR3 covers 16 residues. CDR3 nucleotides: TGTGCCAGCAGCCAAGCCTCAGGACTGCTTAATTCACCCCTCCACTTT. Translation: CASSQASGLLNSPLHF.